The 2 T cell receptor beta chains given below trace back to one sample, sequenced in a study of blood T cell repertoires in COVID-19. Generated by immunoSEQ multiplex PCR, the TCRdb table keeps only in-frame clones and is missing some. The sample records approximately 200,000 clones, around 84% being singletons. The sequenced material came from peripheral blood. Receptors originate from a woman at least 80 years old with COVID-19, enrolled during active disease.

The chain couples TRBV7-2 to TRBJ1-5, with 7 positions matching TRBD1. In germline, CDR1 is SGHTA, CDR2 FQGNSA. The CDR3 covers 15 residues. V dropped 1 base and J dropped 2; count of bases not matched to a gene: 2. The CDR3 DNA reads as TGTGCCAGCAGCTTAGGGGACAGTGGCAATCAGCCCCAGCATTTT. It yields the protein CASSLGDSGNQPQHF.

The genes are TRBV9 and TRBJ1-6; perhaps TRBD1 as D (5 bases). CDR1 SGDLS and CDR2 YYNGEE come from the germline V gene. V lost 0 bases and J 0 bases, leaving 10 bases between the germline ends. This CDR3 spans 17 amino acids. This CDR3 reads CASSVGTGNSYNSPLHF. The CDR3 region has the DNA TGTGCCAGCAGCGTAGGAACAGGAAACTCCTATAATTCACCCCTCCACTTT.